The subject of this entry is one T cell receptor (beta chain). The antigen remains undetermined. Unsorted cryopreserved PBMC were sequenced, averaging roughly 100,000 T cells per clinical donor. These data belong to a study of T cells in tuberculosis. TCRdb's copy holds only in-frame clones and misses some; the assay was immunoSEQ multiplex PCR. The sample has fewer than 45,000 clones, about 96% seen once; the top ten hold around 7.5%. Study-wide results and limits: GMM-specific TCRs were nearer to active tuberculosis alpha repertoires, suggesting expansion. Active tuberculosis cases were adults; controls were adolescents. A GMM-specific repertoire classifier reached 75% to 90% accuracy, AUROC around 0.87.

Germline V gene data show CDR1 as SGHRS and CDR2 as YFSETQ. The CDR3 has 13 amino acids. Deletions cut 0 bases from V and 7 bases from J, with 11 bases between. The sequencing sample was made of PBMCs. The sequence derives from a donor aged 5-35 years with latent tuberculosis or without tuberculosis infection. The chain couples TRBV5-1 to TRBJ2-7; no definite D call. The DNA of the CDR3 is TGCGCCAGCAGCTTGGTCGGCCTAGAGGAGCAGTACTTC. Protein product: CASSLVGLEEQYF.